This is a list of T cell receptor beta chains from one sample in a study of memory CD4+ T cells and cytomegalovirus serostatus. Profiling relied on immunoSEQ multiplex PCR, and the TCRdb table lists in-frame clones only, not all of them. The sample holds approximately 44,000 clones, 70% to 80% seen once. What was sequenced was memory CD4+ T cells from blood. The receptors originated from an adult in good health and CMV-seronegative. CDR3s include the opening cysteine and the closing phenylalanine or tryptophan. A D gene is named only where the DNA matches it firmly. Size values are once, few and many counts, or a class for expanded clones, and some rows have none.

TRBV19	TRBD2	TRBJ2-1	NA	TGTGCCAGTAGTACTCACCTGACTAGCGGGAGTTCGTATGAGCAGTTCTTC	CASSTHLTSGSSYEQFF
TRBV28	NA	TRBJ2-5	NA	TGTGCCAGCAGTCATAGAAGGGGGTCTTTGGAGACCCAGTACTTC	CASSHRRGSLETQYF
TRBV29-1	NA	TRBJ2-5	NA	TGCAGCGTTGGGGAGGTCGGGGGGCGAGAGACCCAGTACTTC	CSVGEVGGRETQYF
TRBV6-6	NA	TRBJ1-1	NA	TGTGCCAGCAGAGACCCCACCAGGGAGAAAGCTTTCTTT	CASRDPTREKAFF
TRBV5-6	NA	TRBJ2-1	NA	TGTGCCAGCCAGAAGCGCAATGAGCAGTTCTTC	CASQKRNEQFF
TRBV1	NA	TRBJ1-4	NA	TGCACCAGCAGGAAATCCGGACAGTATGAAAAACTGTTTTTT	CTSRKSGQYEKLFF
TRBV7-2	NA	TRBJ2-1	NA	TGTGCCAGCAGCTTAGATGACACCCGAAATGAGCAGTTCTTC	CASSLDDTRNEQFF
TRBV28	NA	TRBJ1-5	NA	TGTGCCAGCAGTCGCCGGACCGGGACCGGGGGCAATCAGCCCCAGCATTTT	CASSRRTGTGGNQPQHF
TRBV5-6	NA	TRBJ2-5	NA	TGTGCCAGCAGCTTCCAGGCCCGCCCTCCAGAAGAGACCCAGTACTTC	CASSFQARPPEETQYF
TRBV7-6	NA	TRBJ2-5	NA	TGTGCCAGCAGCCCAGGACAGCGCCAAGAGACCCAGTACTTC	CASSPGQRQETQYF
TRBV18	NA	TRBJ1-4	NA	TGTGCCAGCTCTCGACGGAGGGAAAAACTGTTTTTT	CASSRRREKLFF
TRBV28	TRBD1	TRBJ1-2	NA	TGTGCCAGCAGTCCCGGACAGGGGGTGACTTCCTATGGCTACACCTTC	CASSPGQGVTSYGYTF
TRBV2	NA	TRBJ2-1	NA	TGTGCCAGCAGCCAGGTGGGTAGCGGAATCTACAATGAGCAGTTCTTC	CASSQVGSGIYNEQFF
TRBV28	TRBD1	TRBJ1-6	NA	TGTGCCAGCAGGCGGGACAGTGGATCACCCCTCCACTTT	CASRRDSGSPLHF
TRBV15	NA	TRBJ1-3	NA	TGTGCCACCAGCAGAGTTCGCGCGGAGTTGTCCTCTGGAAACACCATATATTTT	CATSRVRAELSSGNTIYF
TRBV7-9	TRBD2	TRBJ2-3	NA	TGTGCCAGCAGCTTAGCGGTGCGGTGGCTAGCGGGAGGCACAGATACGCAGTATTTT	CASSLAVRWLAGGTDTQYF
TRBV28	NA	TRBJ1-5	few	TGTGCCAGCAGCCTAGTAGGGCAGCCCCAGCATTTT	CASSLVGQPQHF
TRBV18	TRBD1	TRBJ1-1	once	TGTGCCAGCTCACCGGGACAGGGGGCTGAAGCTTTCTTT	CASSPGQGAEAFF
TRBV28	NA	TRBJ2-3	few	TGTGCCAGCAGTGCATGGGCGGGGAACACAGATACGCAGTATTTT	CASSAWAGNTDTQYF
TRBV28	TRBD1	TRBJ2-7	NA	TGTGCCAGCAGGGACAGGGACGAGCAGTACTTC	CASRDRDEQYF
TRBV5-4	NA	TRBJ2-5	NA	TGTGCCAGCAGCTTGGGGGGGGGACATCACCAAGAGACCCAGTACTTC	CASSLGGGHHQETQYF
TRBV4-1	NA	TRBJ1-2	NA	TGCGCCAGCAGCCCGGGGGTGGTGGGGCGCAGATATGGCTACACCTTC	CASSPGVVGRRYGYTF
TRBV7-2	NA	TRBJ2-7	NA	TGTGCCAGCAGCTTAGAGGGGCGCTACGAGCAGTACTTC	CASSLEGRYEQYF
TRBV7-7	TRBD2	TRBJ2-3	NA	TGTGCTAGCAGCTCGGGACTAGCGGGAGGAGATACGCAGTATTTT	CASSSGLAGGDTQYF
TRBV28	NA	TRBJ2-7	NA	TGTGCCAGCAGTCCAACAGGATCAGGTCGCGAGCAGTACTTC	CASSPTGSGREQYF
TRBV10-1	TRBD1	TRBJ1-4	NA	TGCGCCAGCAGTGAAGGGGGGACAGCTAATGAAAAACTGTTTTTT	CASSEGGTANEKLFF
TRBV7-9	TRBD1	TRBJ1-1	few	TGTGCCAGCAGCTCCTCTCTTTCAGGGGGGGGAGCTTTCTTT	CASSSSLSGGGAFF
TRBV19	NA	TRBJ1-1	NA	TGTGCCAGTAGGGCTTCCGAGGAGGGCACTGAAGCTTTCTTT	CASRASEEGTEAFF
TRBV13	TRBD1	TRBJ2-7	NA	TGTGCCAGCAGCTTATCCTTTGGTCCTAACCAGGGGGACGAGCAGTACTTC	CASSLSFGPNQGDEQYF
TRBV2	NA	TRBJ2-1	NA	TGTGCCAGCAGTGATTCAAACTTCTACAATGAGCAGTTCTTC	CASSDSNFYNEQFF
TRBV19	TRBD2	TRBJ2-7	once	TGTGCCAGTAGTACCTTAGGACTAGCGGGATACTACGAGCAGTACTTC	CASSTLGLAGYYEQYF
TRBV4-3	NA	TRBJ1-4	NA	TGCGCCAGCAGCCAAGTCTACGGGGTAAACGAAAAACTGTTTTTT	CASSQVYGVNEKLFF
TRBV4-3	NA	TRBJ1-5	NA	TGCGCCAGCAGCCAAGATCCCCGCGGTCAGCCCCAGCATTTT	CASSQDPRGQPQHF
TRBV5-1	NA	TRBJ2-7	once	TGCGCCAGCAGCTATCAAGGGGGTTCCTACGAGCAGTACTTC	CASSYQGGSYEQYF
TRBV28	NA	TRBJ2-7	NA	TGTGCCAGCAACGGCGGGTCTAATCTCGAGCAGTACTTC	CASNGGSNLEQYF
TRBV28	NA	TRBJ1-5	few	TGTGCCAGCAGTTTTGGCAATAGCAATCAGCCCCAGCATTTT	CASSFGNSNQPQHF
TRBV19	NA	TRBJ1-1	NA	TGTGCCAGTAGCGCTGATGAGAGATGGGGGAACACTGAAGCTTTCTTT	CASSADERWGNTEAFF
TRBV5-1	NA	TRBJ1-5	NA	TGCGCCAGCAGCTTGGAAGGCAGCAATCAGCCCCAGCATTTT	CASSLEGSNQPQHF
TRBV7-9	TRBD1	TRBJ2-2	NA	TGTGCCAGCAGCCTAATGGGACAGCTGAACACCGGGGAGCTGTTTTTT	CASSLMGQLNTGELFF
TRBV7-4	NA	TRBJ2-7	NA	TGTGCCAGCAGTAGGGCCCTCAAACGGCACTCCTACGAGCAGTACTTC	CASSRALKRHSYEQYF
TRBV7-8	TRBD2	TRBJ2-6	medium-sized	TGTGCCAGCAGCTTAGGGGGAGGGTCTGGGGCCAACGTCCTGACTTTC	CASSLGGGSGANVLTF
TRBV7-9	TRBD2	TRBJ2-3	NA	TGTGCCAGCAGATATGGGACTAGCGGGAGAAGAACAGATACGCAGTATTTT	CASRYGTSGRRTDTQYF
TRBV7-2	NA	TRBJ2-4	once	TGTGCCAGCAGCTCCAGGGTGGACATTCAGTACTTC	CASSSRVDIQYF
TRBV4-2	TRBD2	TRBJ2-1	NA	TGTGCCAGCAGCCACGGAGCGGGAGGGCGTAACAATGAGCAGTTCTTC	CASSHGAGGRNNEQFF
TRBV4-3	NA	TRBJ1-5	NA	TGCGCCAGCAGCCAAGCGGGTGGTCAGCCCCAGCATTTT	CASSQAGGQPQHF
TRBV7-2	NA	TRBJ1-1	NA	TGTGCCAGCAGACTACAAATGAACACTGAAGCTTTCTTT	CASRLQMNTEAFF
TRBV5-4	TRBD1	TRBJ1-3	NA	TGTGCCAGCAGCGGGGACAGCGGGTACTCTGGAAACACCATATATTTT	CASSGDSGYSGNTIYF
TRBV9	NA	TRBJ2-1	few	TGTGCCAGCAGCCCTAGCGCCCAACACGCCTACAATGAGCAGTTCTTC	CASSPSAQHAYNEQFF